A single sample is the source of the 31 T cell receptor beta chains below, sequenced in a study of blood T cells in healthy people across ages. For the second PCR, which ran for about 7 to 11 cycles, a sample-barcoded 5' primer and a J-beta primer mix were used. TCRdb re-called the 5' RACE reads with MiXCR, one entry per CDR3 protein. The sample has roughly 720,000 distinct CDR3 sequences; 53% are singletons. Sequencing used blood. Receptor source: an elderly man in good health.

V gene TRBV12-3 or TRBV12-4 combines with J gene TRBJ2-3, with 10 bases fitting TRBD1. With 7 bases clipped from V and 3 bases from J, the junction kept 4 bases outside the gene matches. This CDR3 region has 14 residues. CDR3 sequence: CASTRTGGTDTQYF. CDR3 DNA sequence: TGTGCCAGCACCCGGACAGGGGGTACAGATACGCAGTATTTT.

The table lists this clonotype with a count of one. J is TRBJ2-1 and V is TRBV20-1; possibly TRBD1 for D (6 bases). The germline V gene encodes CDR1 DFQATT and CDR2 SNEGSKA (reference sequence). V lost 3 bases to trimming and J lost 1 base, with 22 bases between them. This CDR3 region has 18 residues. CDR3 DNA sequence: TGCAGTGCTAGCGCCCCGGGACACCACTTAGTGTCCTACAATGAGCAGTTCTTC. It encodes CSASAPGHHLVSYNEQFF.

The CDR3 coding sequence is TGTGCCAGCAGTTACACGGGACAGGGGGCAAATAATTCACCCCTCCACTTT. Its translation is CASSYTGQGANNSPLHF. The chain combines TRBV6-5 with TRBJ1-6, with 12 positions matching TRBD1. The CDR3 is made up of 17 amino acids. V was clipped by 2 bases and J by 5 bases; unmatched bases: 4. The germline CDR1 and CDR2 sequences are MNHEY and SVGAGI.

The sample holds a few counts of this clonotype. The chain carries TRBV5-1 and TRBJ2-7; 10 nucleotides match TRBD2. The ends lost 4 bases at V and 4 bases at J; junction bases unmatched: 8. This CDR3 has 15 residues. Germline CDR1 and CDR2: SGHRS and YFSETQ. CDR3 nucleotides: TGCGCCAGCAGCCCAGGAGCGGGAGGGCCGTACGAGCAGTACTTC. Its translation is CASSPGAGGPYEQYF.

This clonotype was recorded a few times. The J gene is TRBJ2-4, the V gene TRBV29-1; D is unresolved. The CDR3 extends over 15 amino acids. V lost 0 bases and J lost 0, with 9 bases in between. Germline CDR1 and CDR2: SQVTM and ANQGSEA. The CDR3 nucleotides are TGCAGCGTTGAAGACCCAGAGCTAGCCAAAAACATTCAGTACTTC. It translates to CSVEDPELAKNIQYF.

This clonotype has just a few counts. The rearrangement joins TRBV2 to TRBJ2-5; 7 bases match TRBD2. The DNA end favors TRBJ2-7, so the J call may be wrong. CDR1 and CDR2 from the germline V gene are SNHLY and FYNNEI. CDR3 length: 14 residues. DNA for the CDR3: TGTGCCAGCAGTGAAGCGGCTAGCGGTTACGAGCAGTACTTC. Amino acids: CASSEAASGYEQYF.

The V call is TRBV29-1, the J call TRBJ2-7; D may be TRBD1 (5 bases). This CDR3 comprises 15 residues. CDR1 is SQVTM, CDR2 ANQGSEA, per germline. Trimming removed 5 bases from V and 4 bases from J, with 21 bases in between. CDR3: CSVRKGQETIYEQYF. CDR3 DNA: TGCAGCGTTCGGAAAGGACAAGAAACTATTTACGAGCAGTACTTC.

The rearrangement links TRBV20-1 to TRBJ2-7, with 9 bases aligning to TRBD1. Germline V gene lookup returns CDR1 DFQATT and CDR2 SNEGSKA (reference sequence). With V trimmed by 8 bases and J by 6 bases, 8 bases remained unmatched. The CDR3 has 12 amino acids. CDR3: CSPRQGEGEQYF. The CDR3 coding sequence is TGCAGTCCACGACAGGGGGAAGGCGAGCAGTACTTC.

This clonotype was observed once. V usage is TRBV10-1 and J usage is TRBJ1-1; D not resolved. This CDR3 is built from 14 residues. Per germline, CDR1 WNHNN and CDR2 SYGVQD (reference sequence). The V gene lost 6 bases and the J gene lost 1 base, with 12 bases spanning the gap. The CDR3 coding sequence is TGCGCCAGCAGCCCTCAGGAGCAGAACACTGAAGCTTTCTTT. Translated: CASSPQEQNTEAFF.

The V call is TRBV29-1, the J call TRBJ1-2; D is uncertain. The CDR3 sequence is 13 residues long. Trimming took off 4 bases at V and 3 bases at J, with 12 bases between the two ends. The germline gives CDR1 SQVTM, CDR2 ANQGSEA. CDR3 loop: CSVGTSRDYGYTF. DNA for the CDR3: TGCAGCGTTGGGACCTCAAGGGACTATGGCTACACCTTC.

This chain uses TRBV20-1 with TRBJ1-1, with 8 positions matching TRBD1. Per the germline V gene, CDR1 is DFQATT and CDR2 is SNEGSKA (reference sequence). J gave up 6 bases and V 6 bases, and 12 bases lay outside the gene matches. The CDR3 has 14 residues. CDR3 sequence reads: CSARPTGGNPEAFF. For the CDR3, the DNA is TGCAGTGCCAGACCCACAGGGGGGAATCCTGAAGCTTTCTTT.

This clonotype was counted between two and nine times. The gene calls are TRBV9 and TRBJ2-1; weak D call: TRBD1 (6 bases). Trimming took 2 bases from V and 9 from J, leaving 15 bases between them. Germline V gives CDR1 SGDLS, CDR2 YYNGEE. CDR3 length equals 14 residues. In nucleotides, the CDR3 is TGTGCCAGCAGCGTTACCGGGACAAAAAGTGAGCAGTTCTTC. Translating gives CASSVTGTKSEQFF.

This clonotype was found a few times. This chain uses TRBV7-2 with TRBJ1-2; TRBD1 agrees at 7 bases. This CDR3 has 15 amino acids. The trim removed 5 bases at V and 4 bases at J, leaving 10 bases unmatched. Germline CDR1 and CDR2: SGHTA and FQGNSA. The CDR3 DNA sequence: TGTGCCAGCAGCAGAAGGACAGGAGGAGGCTATGGCTACACCTTC. Its translation is CASSRRTGGGYGYTF.

The rearrangement links TRBV18 to TRBJ2-1, with 9 bases fitting TRBD2. The CDR3 totals 15 residues. Per germline, CDR1 KGHSH and CDR2 LQKENI. Trimming cost V 3 bases and J 4 bases; bases outside gene matches: 4. CDR3 in amino acids: CASSPWLAGYNEQFF. CDR3 nucleotide sequence: TGTGCCAGCTCACCTTGGCTAGCGGGGTACAATGAGCAGTTCTTC.

The gene calls are TRBV2 and TRBJ1-2; 8 positions match TRBD1. Germline V lookup: CDR1 SNHLY, CDR2 FYNNEI. The V segment lost 4 bases and the J segment 6 bases; nucleotides outside the gene matches: 7. CDR3 length: 14 residues. CDR3: CASSVNRDRNGYTF. CDR3 coding DNA: TGTGCCAGCAGTGTCAATAGGGACAGGAATGGCTACACCTTC.

The J gene is TRBJ1-4, the V gene TRBV13; D is ambiguous. The CDR3 sequence is 15 residues long. V lost 5 bases, J lost 9 bases, and 19 bases lay in between. Germline CDR1 reads PRHDT; CDR2 reads FYEKMQ (reference sequence). DNA for the CDR3: TGTGCCAGCAGCGCCAGGAGGACGGCACCCAAAAAACTGTTTTTT. Its translation is CASSARRTAPKKLFF.

This chain joins TRBV6-1 and TRBJ2-3; the match to TRBD1 covers 9 bases. CDR1 is MNHNS, CDR2 SASEGT, per germline. V dropped 0 bases and J dropped 14; count of bases not matched to a gene: 21. The length of the CDR3 is 18 residues. CDR3 sequence: CASSEADRDRARYRYAYF. Written as DNA, the CDR3 is TGTGCCAGCAGTGAAGCCGACCGGGACAGGGCTCGGTACAGATACGCGTATTTT.

The chain couples TRBV7-2 to TRBJ1-5; perhaps TRBD1 as D (5 bases). The length of the CDR3 is 16 residues. The germline CDR1 and CDR2 sequences are SGHTA and FQGNSA. The V end was cut by 0 bases, the J end by 0 bases, with 9 bases between. Here the CDR3 reads CASSLAGGVSNQPQHF. As DNA, the CDR3 is TGTGCCAGCAGCTTAGCGGGGGGAGTTAGCAATCAGCCCCAGCATTTT.

This sequence joins TRBV7-2 and TRBJ2-1; D call uncertain. The CDR3 has 13 amino acids. V lost 9 bases and J 0 bases, leaving 9 bases between the germline ends. Germline lookup yields CDR1 SGHTA and CDR2 FQGNSA. The CDR3 is CASRRSSYNEQFF. The CDR3 DNA is TGTGCCAGTCGTAGGAGCTCCTACAATGAGCAGTTCTTC.

This chain connects TRBV7-3 to TRBJ2-1; 9 bases agree with TRBD1. This CDR3 region has 15 residues. CDR1 is SGHTA and CDR2 is FQGTGA in the germline V gene. Losses at the gene ends were 5 bases for V and 8 bases for J; bases not matched to a gene: 10. This chain's CDR3 is CASSPQGQGIHEQFF. For the CDR3, the DNA is TGTGCCAGCAGCCCACAGGGACAGGGTATCCATGAGCAGTTCTTC.

This chain connects TRBV20-1 to TRBJ2-1; TRBD2 might be the D (6 bases). Trimming took 4 bases from V and 4 from J, leaving 26 bases between them. This CDR3 has 18 residues. Per the germline V gene, CDR1 is DFQATT and CDR2 is SNEGSKA (reference sequence). CDR3 region: CSAIPRDGSTKAYNEQFF. For the CDR3, the DNA is TGCAGTGCTATCCCCCGGGACGGGAGTACCAAAGCTTACAATGAGCAGTTCTTC.

This chain joins TRBV28 and TRBJ1-1; the D is unclear. Per the germline V gene, CDR1 is MDHEN and CDR2 is SYDVKM. V lost 7 bases and J 8 bases, leaving 17 bases between the germline ends. CDR3 size: 13 residues. CDR3 bases: TGTGCCAGCATCACAAGCCCTCCCCCCGAAGCTTTCTTT. As protein: CASITSPPPEAFF.

The J gene is TRBJ2-3, the V gene TRBV9, with D perhaps TRBD2 (6 bases). V shed 0 bases and J shed 4 bases, with 6 bases lying between them. This CDR3 comprises 13 residues. In germline, CDR1 is SGDLS, CDR2 YYNGEE. CDR3 bases: TGTGCCAGCAGCGTAGCGGGGGCAGATACGCAGTATTTT. It codes for CASSVAGADTQYF.

This clonotype was counted a few times. The chain couples TRBV5-1 to TRBJ2-7, with 9 bases matching TRBD2. The CDR3 runs to 15 residues. In germline, CDR1 is SGHRS, CDR2 YFSETQ. Trimming took 7 bases from V and 5 from J; bases not matched to a gene: 13. The CDR3 sequence: CASGVMGSGRNEQYF. CDR3 nucleotides: TGCGCCAGCGGGGTTATGGGTAGCGGGAGAAACGAGCAGTACTTC.

The sample holds one count of this clonotype. The chain joins TRBV7-2 to TRBJ2-6; a weak D match, TRBD2 (6 bases). V lost 4 bases to trimming and J lost 0 bases, with 13 bases between them. Germline CDR1 reads SGHTA; CDR2 reads FQGNSA. The CDR3 runs 17 residues. The CDR3 region is CASSSRGGSSGANVLTF. The CDR3 DNA sequence: TGTGCCAGCAGCTCCCGCGGAGGGTCCTCTGGGGCCAACGTCCTGACTTTC.

For the CDR3, the DNA is TGTGCCAGCAGCCAAGATGGCCTCGCGGATACGCAGTATTTT. Its protein is CASSQDGLADTQYF. The V gene is TRBV3-1, the J gene TRBJ2-3, with D unresolved. This CDR3 has 14 amino acids. The V gene's germline CDR1 is LGHDT and CDR2 YNNKEL (reference sequence). V lost 0 bases and J lost 6, with 10 bases in between.

This clonotype has more than one count but fewer than ten. Here the CDR3 reads CASSTQAGSPSGANVLTF. Written as DNA, the CDR3 is TGTGCCAGCAGCACCCAAGCGGGTAGCCCATCTGGGGCCAACGTCCTGACTTTC. This chain uses TRBV3-1 with TRBJ2-6, with D perhaps matching TRBD2 (6 bases). Germline assignment: CDR1 LGHDT and CDR2 YNNKEL (reference sequence). The germline V and J ends were trimmed by 5 bases and 1 base, with 18 bases remaining between them. This CDR3 contains 18 residues.

The chain links TRBV20-1 to TRBJ2-1, with 9 nucleotides matching TRBD2. After removal of 1 base from V and 5 bases from J, the junction contained 3 bases not matched to a gene. The CDR3 runs to 14 residues. Germline CDR1 reads DFQATT; CDR2 reads SNEGSKA (reference sequence). The chain's CDR3 is CSARVAGGHNEQFF. The DNA of the CDR3 is TGCAGTGCTAGAGTTGCGGGAGGGCACAATGAGCAGTTCTTC.

V usage is TRBV12-3 or TRBV12-4 and J usage is TRBJ1-5, with 9 positions matching TRBD1. V shed 6 bases, J shed 2 bases, and the junction held 5 bases outside the gene matches. This CDR3 is built from 15 residues. This CDR3 reads CASSLQGAGNQPQHF. The CDR3 DNA sequence: TGTGCCAGCAGCTTACAGGGGGCTGGCAATCAGCCCCAGCATTTT.

This chain connects TRBV2 to TRBJ2-7, with a weak D call TRBD2 (5 bases). The CDR3 length is 13 residues. Trimming shortened V by 4 bases and J by 5 bases, and 12 bases separated the two germline ends. Germline V CDR1 and CDR2: SNHLY, FYNNEI. The DNA for the CDR3 is TGTGCCAGCAGTGCGATACTAGAGAACGAGCAGTACTTC. This gives the protein CASSAILENEQYF.

V is TRBV20-1 and J is TRBJ1-2; 12 nucleotides align to TRBD1. Trimming took 4 bases from V and 3 from J; bases not matched to a gene: 6. This CDR3 has 15 residues. Per germline, CDR1 DFQATT and CDR2 SNEGSKA (reference sequence). Written as DNA, the CDR3 is TGCAGTGCTATGGGACAGGGGGCTCAGGACTATGGCTACACCTTC. The encoded protein is CSAMGQGAQDYGYTF.